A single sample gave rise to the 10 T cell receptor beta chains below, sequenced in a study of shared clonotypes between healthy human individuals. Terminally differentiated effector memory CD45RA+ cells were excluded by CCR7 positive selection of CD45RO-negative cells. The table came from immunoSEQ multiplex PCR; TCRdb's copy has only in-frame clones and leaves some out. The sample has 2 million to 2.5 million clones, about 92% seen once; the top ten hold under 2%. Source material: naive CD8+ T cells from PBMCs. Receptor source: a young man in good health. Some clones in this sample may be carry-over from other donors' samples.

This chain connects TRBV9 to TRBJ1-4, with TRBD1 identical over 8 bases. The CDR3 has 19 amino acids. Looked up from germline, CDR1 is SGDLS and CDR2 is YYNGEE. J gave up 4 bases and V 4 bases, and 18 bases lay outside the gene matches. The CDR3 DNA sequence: TGTGCCAGCAGCCCAACGGACAGGGATCTGCTTTTAGGTAATGAAAAACTGTTTTTT. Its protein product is CASSPTDRDLLLGNEKLFF. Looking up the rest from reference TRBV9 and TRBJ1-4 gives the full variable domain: DSGVTQTPKHLITATGQRVTLRCSPRSGDLSVYWYQQSLDQGLQFLIQYYNGEERAKGNILERFSAQQFPDLHSELNLSSLELGDSALYFCASSPTDRDLLLGNEKLFFGSGTQLSVL.

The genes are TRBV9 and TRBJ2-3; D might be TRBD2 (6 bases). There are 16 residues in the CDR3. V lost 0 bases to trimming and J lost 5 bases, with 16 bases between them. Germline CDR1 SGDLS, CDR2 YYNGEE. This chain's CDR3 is CASSVDPRELIDTQYF. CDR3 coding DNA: TGTGCCAGCAGCGTAGATCCCCGGGAGTTGATAGATACGCAGTATTTT.

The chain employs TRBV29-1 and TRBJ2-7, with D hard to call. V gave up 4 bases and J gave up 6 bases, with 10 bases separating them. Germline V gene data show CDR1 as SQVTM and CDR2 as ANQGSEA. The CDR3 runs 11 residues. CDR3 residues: CSVVTFSEQYF. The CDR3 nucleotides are TGCAGCGTTGTGACGTTTAGCGAGCAGTACTTC.

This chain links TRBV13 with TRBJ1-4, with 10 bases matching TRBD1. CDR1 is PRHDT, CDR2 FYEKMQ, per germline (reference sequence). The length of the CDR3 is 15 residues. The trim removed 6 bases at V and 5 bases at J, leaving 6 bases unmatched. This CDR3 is CASRSRQGANEKLFF. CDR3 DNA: TGTGCCAGCAGAAGCAGACAGGGGGCAAATGAAAAACTGTTTTTT.

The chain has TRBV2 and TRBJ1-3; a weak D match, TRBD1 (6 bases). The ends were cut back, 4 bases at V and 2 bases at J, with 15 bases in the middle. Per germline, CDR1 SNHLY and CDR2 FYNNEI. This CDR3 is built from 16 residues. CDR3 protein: CASSGDRRTAGNTIYF. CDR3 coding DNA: TGTGCCAGCAGTGGCGATCGGAGGACAGCTGGAAACACCATATATTTT.

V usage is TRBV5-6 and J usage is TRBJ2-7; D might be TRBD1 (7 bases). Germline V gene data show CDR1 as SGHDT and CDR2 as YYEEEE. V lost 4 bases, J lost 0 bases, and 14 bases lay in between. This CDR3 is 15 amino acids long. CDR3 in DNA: TGTGCCAGCAGCGCAGGGGGGTACGGCTCCTACGAGCAGTACTTC. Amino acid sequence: CASSAGGYGSYEQYF.

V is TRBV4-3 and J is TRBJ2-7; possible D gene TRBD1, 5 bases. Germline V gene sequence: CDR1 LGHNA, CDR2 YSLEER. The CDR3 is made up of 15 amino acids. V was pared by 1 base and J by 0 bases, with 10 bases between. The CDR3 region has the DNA TGCGCCAGCAGCCAAGCTCGGACACCCTCCTACGAGCAGTACTTC. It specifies CASSQARTPSYEQYF.

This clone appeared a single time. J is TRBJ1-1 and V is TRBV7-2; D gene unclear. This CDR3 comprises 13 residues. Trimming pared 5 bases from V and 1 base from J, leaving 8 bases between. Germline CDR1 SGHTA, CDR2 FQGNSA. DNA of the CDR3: TGTGCCAGCAGCACTGTTCCGAACACTGAAGCTTTCTTT. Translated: CASSTVPNTEAFF.

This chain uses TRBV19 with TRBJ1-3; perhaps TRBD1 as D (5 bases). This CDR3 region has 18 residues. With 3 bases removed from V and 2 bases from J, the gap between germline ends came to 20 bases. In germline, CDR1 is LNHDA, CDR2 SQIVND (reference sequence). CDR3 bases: TGTGCCAGTAGTATCGTATGGCTGCCGCTGGGGGCTGGAAACACCATATATTTT. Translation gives CASSIVWLPLGAGNTIYF.

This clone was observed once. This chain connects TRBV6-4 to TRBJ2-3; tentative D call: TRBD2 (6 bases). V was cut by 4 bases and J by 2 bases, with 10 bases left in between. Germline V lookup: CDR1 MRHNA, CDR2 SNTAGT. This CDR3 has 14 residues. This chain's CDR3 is CASSGGVYTDTQYF. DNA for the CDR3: TGTGCCAGCAGTGGCGGGGTATACACAGATACGCAGTATTTT.